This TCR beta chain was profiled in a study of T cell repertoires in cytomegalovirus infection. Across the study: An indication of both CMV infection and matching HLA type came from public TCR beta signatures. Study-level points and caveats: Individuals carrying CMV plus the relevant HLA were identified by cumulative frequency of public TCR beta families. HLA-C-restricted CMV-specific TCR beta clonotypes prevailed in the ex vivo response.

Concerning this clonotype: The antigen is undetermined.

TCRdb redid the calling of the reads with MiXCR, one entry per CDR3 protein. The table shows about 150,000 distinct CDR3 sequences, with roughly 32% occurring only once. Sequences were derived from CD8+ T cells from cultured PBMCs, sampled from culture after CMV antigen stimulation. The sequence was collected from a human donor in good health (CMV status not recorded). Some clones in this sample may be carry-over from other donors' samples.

The CDR3 here is CASSRELYEKLFF. The DNA of the CDR3 is TGTGCCAGCTCACGGGAACTATATGAAAAACTGTTTTTT. This sequence joins TRBV18 and TRBJ1-4; D remains unclear. CDR1 is KGHSH, CDR2 LQKENI, per germline. This CDR3 contains 13 residues. Trimming pared 4 bases from V and 6 bases from J, leaving 9 bases between.